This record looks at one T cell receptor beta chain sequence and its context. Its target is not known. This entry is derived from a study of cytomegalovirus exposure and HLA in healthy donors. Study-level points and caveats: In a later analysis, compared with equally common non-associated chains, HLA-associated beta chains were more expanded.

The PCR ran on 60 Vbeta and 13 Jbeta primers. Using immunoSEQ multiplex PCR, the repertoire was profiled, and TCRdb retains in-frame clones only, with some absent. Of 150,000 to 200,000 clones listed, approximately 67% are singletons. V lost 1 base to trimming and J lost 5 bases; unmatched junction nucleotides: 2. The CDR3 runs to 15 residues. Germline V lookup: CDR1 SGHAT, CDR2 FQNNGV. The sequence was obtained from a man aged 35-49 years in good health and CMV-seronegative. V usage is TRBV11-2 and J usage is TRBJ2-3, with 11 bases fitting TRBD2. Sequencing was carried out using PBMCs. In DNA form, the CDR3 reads TGTGCCAGCAGCTTAGGGCTAGCGGGAGGAGATACGCAGTATTTT. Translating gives CASSLGLAGGDTQYF.